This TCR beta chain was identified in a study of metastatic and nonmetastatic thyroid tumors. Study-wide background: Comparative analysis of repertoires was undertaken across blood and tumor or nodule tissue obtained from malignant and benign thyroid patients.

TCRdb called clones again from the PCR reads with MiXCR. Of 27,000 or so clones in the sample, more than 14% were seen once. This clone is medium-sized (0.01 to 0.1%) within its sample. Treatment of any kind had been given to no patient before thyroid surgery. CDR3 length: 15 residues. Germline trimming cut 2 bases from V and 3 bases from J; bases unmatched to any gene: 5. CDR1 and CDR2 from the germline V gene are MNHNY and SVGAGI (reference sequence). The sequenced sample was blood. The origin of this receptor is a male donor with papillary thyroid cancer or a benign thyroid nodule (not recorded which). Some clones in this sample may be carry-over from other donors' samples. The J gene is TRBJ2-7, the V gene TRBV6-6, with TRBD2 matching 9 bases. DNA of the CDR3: TGTGCCAGCAGTTACGCGGGGACTAGCTTCTACGAGCAGTACTTC. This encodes CASSYAGTSFYEQYF.